The 13 T cell receptor beta chains given below trace back to one sample, sequenced in a study of CD8 T cells in ankylosing spondylitis. The antigens of these receptors remain unknown. TCRdb analysed the 5' RACE reads with MiXCR anew, one entry per CDR3 protein. The profile shows fewer than 450,000 distinct CDR3 sequences, roughly 18% of them singletons. Study-wide results and limits: About 8 highly homologous variants formed a TCR beta motif that appeared characteristic of ankylosing spondylitis blood.

Sequencing used blood, either unsorted or a sorted T cell fraction (not recorded which). Receptors originate from a male donor with ankylosing spondylitis.

The chain employs TRBV27 and TRBJ1-5; the D is unclear. Trimming took off 8 bases at V and 7 bases at J, with 24 bases between the two ends. The CDR3 runs 16 residues. Germline assignment: CDR1 MNHEY and CDR2 SMNVEV (reference sequence). The CDR3 spells CASPVLDGVREQPQHF. In DNA, the CDR3 is TGTGCCAGCCCTGTTCTGGACGGGGTCCGGGAGCAGCCCCAGCATTTT.

This clonotype appeared once. The chain recombines TRBV10-3 with TRBJ2-4, with D perhaps matching TRBD1 (5 bases). V lost 2 bases and J lost 4, with 12 bases in between. Germline V CDR1 and CDR2: ENHRY, SYGVKD. The CDR3 totals 15 residues. The CDR3 region is CAISEQRQTKNIQYF. CDR3 DNA sequence: TGTGCCATCAGTGAGCAACGACAGACGAAAAACATTCAGTACTTC.

This clonotype was seen a few times. The chain joins TRBV27 to TRBJ2-1, with unresolved D. The V gene's germline CDR1 is MNHEY and CDR2 SMNVEV (reference sequence). CDR3 length: 13 amino acids. V lost 5 bases to trimming and J lost 7 bases, with 12 bases between them. DNA of the CDR3: TGTGCCAGCAGTCCACCTCGGTTAAATGAGCAGTTCTTC. Protein: CASSPPRLNEQFF.

This clonotype came up a few times. This chain uses TRBV6-1 with TRBJ1-3; no clear D. Looked up from germline, CDR1 is MNHNS and CDR2 is SASEGT. The V gene lost 6 bases and the J gene lost 4 bases, with 13 bases spanning the gap. The CDR3 covers 14 residues. The CDR3 is CASSEALSGNTIYF. The CDR3, as DNA: TGTGCCAGCAGCGAGGCCCTATCGGGAAACACCATATATTTT.

This clonotype was found a few times. This chain connects TRBV7-2 to TRBJ2-4, with 9 bases identical to TRBD2. In germline, CDR1 is SGHTA, CDR2 FQGNSA. Trimming took 1 base from V and 8 from J; bases not matched to a gene: 6. The CDR3 is 15 residues long. The CDR3 nucleotides are TGTGCCAGCAGCTTAGGTACCTTAGCGGGAGACATTCAGTACTTC. It specifies CASSLGTLAGDIQYF.

V gene TRBV20-1 combines with J gene TRBJ1-4; 9 bases are a match to TRBD1. J was trimmed by 8 bases and V by 0 bases; bases with no gene match: 10. The CDR3 extends over 16 amino acids. CDR1 is DFQATT and CDR2 is SNEGSKA in the germline V gene (reference sequence). Here the CDR3 DNA reads TGCAGTGCTAGAGATTGGGCGACAGGGGGTGGAGAAAAACTGTTTTTT. Protein sequence: CSARDWATGGGEKLFF.

The gene calls are TRBV6-1 and TRBJ1-4; D is unclear. The CDR3 covers 14 residues. Per germline, CDR1 MNHNS and CDR2 SASEGT. The V end lost 7 bases, the J end lost 0 bases, and 9 bases lay between the germline ends. For the CDR3, the DNA is TGTGCCAGCACCCTTGGTTCAACTAATGAAAAACTGTTTTTT. Translated, it gives CASTLGSTNEKLFF.

This CDR3 reads CASKEDGPSYNEQFF. CDR3 in DNA: TGTGCCAGCAAGGAGGACGGGCCCTCCTACAATGAGCAGTTCTTC. The chain uses TRBV2 and TRBJ2-1, with D possibly being TRBD2 (5 bases). Trimming took off 7 bases at V and 0 bases at J, with 13 bases between the two ends. Germline assignment: CDR1 SNHLY and CDR2 FYNNEI. There are 15 residues in the CDR3.

The rearrangement uses TRBV7-6 and TRBJ1-1, with D perhaps matching TRBD1 (6 bases). Germline CDR1 and CDR2: SGHVS and FNYEAQ. CDR3 length: 12 amino acids. V was pared by 5 bases and J by 10 bases, with 14 bases between. CDR3 protein: CASSPDRRGAFF. CDR3 bases: TGTGCCAGCAGCCCAGACAGGCGGGGAGCTTTCTTT.

The sample holds a few counts of this clonotype. This rearrangement joins TRBV6-1 to TRBJ1-4, with 9 positions matching TRBD1. The CDR3 sequence is 18 residues long. Germline V CDR1 and CDR2: MNHNS, SASEGT. V shed 4 bases and J 5 bases; nucleotides not matched to a gene: 14. The CDR3 here is CASSVAGTGKKLNEKLFF. The CDR3, as DNA: TGTGCCAGCAGTGTGGCCGGGACAGGGAAAAAGCTGAATGAAAAACTGTTTTTT.

V gene TRBV20-1 combines with J gene TRBJ2-7; 10 bases are a match to TRBD2. The CDR3 runs 12 residues. After removal of 3 bases from V and 6 bases from J, the junction contained 2 bases not matched to a gene. The germline CDR1 and CDR2 sequences are DFQATT and SNEGSKA (reference sequence). DNA for the CDR3: TGCAGTGCTAGCTTAGCGGGAGGCGAGCAGTACTTC. It codes for CSASLAGGEQYF.

The chain joins TRBV7-3 to TRBJ2-7, with 10 nucleotides matching TRBD2. The CDR3 length is 14 residues. Germline V gene sequence: CDR1 SGHTA, CDR2 FQGTGA. Germline trimming cut 8 bases from V and 6 bases from J; bases unmatched to any gene: 10. The DNA of the CDR3 is TGTGCCAGCGGCCTTCTAGCGGGAGTCGGCGAGCAGTACTTC. Amino acid sequence: CASGLLAGVGEQYF.

The rearrangement joins TRBV7-8 to TRBJ2-3; 7 positions match TRBD1. The CDR3 totals 16 residues. Germline V gene sequence: CDR1 SGHVS, CDR2 FQNEAQ. V dropped 5 bases and J dropped 2; count of bases not matched to a gene: 10. In DNA, the CDR3 is TGTGCCAGCAGCCCCTACAGACAGGGTATCACAGATACGCAGTATTTT. It codes for CASSPYRQGITDTQYF.